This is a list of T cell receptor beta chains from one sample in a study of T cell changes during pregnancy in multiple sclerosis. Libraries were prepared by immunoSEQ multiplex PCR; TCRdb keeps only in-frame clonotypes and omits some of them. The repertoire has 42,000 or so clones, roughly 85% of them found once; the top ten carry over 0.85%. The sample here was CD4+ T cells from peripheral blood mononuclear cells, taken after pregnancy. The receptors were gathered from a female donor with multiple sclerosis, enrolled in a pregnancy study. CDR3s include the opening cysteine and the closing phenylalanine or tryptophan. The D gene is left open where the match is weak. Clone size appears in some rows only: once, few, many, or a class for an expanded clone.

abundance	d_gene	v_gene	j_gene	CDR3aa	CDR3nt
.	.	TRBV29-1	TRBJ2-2	CSVEDSQGWNTGELFF	TGCAGCGTTGAAGACTCGCAGGGGTGGAACACCGGGGAGCTGTTTTTT
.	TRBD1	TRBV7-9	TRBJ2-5	CASSLRQGTQETQYF	TGTGCCAGCAGCTTACGACAGGGAACTCAAGAGACCCAGTACTTC
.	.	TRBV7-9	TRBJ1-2	CASSPEWLPNYGYTF	TGTGCCAGCAGCCCAGAATGGCTCCCTAACTATGGCTACACCTTC
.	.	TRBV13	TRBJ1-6	CASSSVSFLNSPLHF	TGTGCCAGCAGCTCAGTTTCATTCCTTAATTCACCCCTCCACTTT
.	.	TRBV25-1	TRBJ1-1	CASSEFSAGRTEAFF	TGTGCCAGCAGTGAATTCAGTGCAGGGCGCACTGAAGCTTTCTTT
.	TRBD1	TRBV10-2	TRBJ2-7	CASSESSWTGGSYEQYF	TGCGCCAGCAGTGAGTCTTCCTGGACAGGGGGCTCCTACGAGCAGTACTTC
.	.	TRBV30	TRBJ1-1	CAWSNYRVWVTEAFF	TGTGCCTGGAGTAATTACAGGGTTTGGGTCACTGAAGCTTTCTTT
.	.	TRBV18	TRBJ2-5	CASSWGQEETQYF	TGTGCCAGCTCTTGGGGCCAAGAGGAGACCCAGTACTTC
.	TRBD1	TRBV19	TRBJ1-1	CASSTSRDRTLNTEAFF	TGTGCCAGTAGTACAAGCCGGGACAGGACGCTGAACACTGAAGCTTTCTTT
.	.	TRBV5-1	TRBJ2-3	CASSLDRDTQYF	TGCGCCAGCAGCTTGGATCGAGATACGCAGTATTTT
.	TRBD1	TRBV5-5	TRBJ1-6	CASSLGPGGQPFPLHF	TGTGCCAGCAGCTTGGGTCCCGGGGGACAGCCCTTTCCCCTCCACTTT
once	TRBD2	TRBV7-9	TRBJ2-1	CASSPLAGGRSSYNEQFF	TGTGCCAGCAGCCCACTAGCGGGGGGGCGAAGCTCCTACAATGAGCAGTTCTTC
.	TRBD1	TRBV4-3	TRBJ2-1	CASSQEHTGTDYNEQFF	TGCGCCAGCAGCCAAGAACACACCGGGACAGATTACAATGAGCAGTTCTTC
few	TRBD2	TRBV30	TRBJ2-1	CAWSVGLASYNEQFF	TGTGCCTGGAGTGTTGGACTAGCCTCCTACAATGAGCAGTTCTTC